Sequencing of this T cell receptor (beta chain) was carried out in a study of immune evolution from preneoplasia to lung adenocarcinoma. Across the whole study: HLA loss of heterozygosity: roughly 6.4% AIS, more than 14% MIA, around 35% ADC, none AAH.

Between the mid-2010s and the late 2010s, patients underwent resection in Japan or China. Trimming took 6 bases from V and 4 from J, leaving 19 bases between them. The CDR3 extends over 17 amino acids. CDR1 and CDR2 from the germline V gene are ENHRY and SYGVKD. Sequencing used immunoSEQ multiplex PCR; TCRdb keeps in-frame clones, though not all of them. The sample lists roughly 8,100 clones; roughly four fifths were seen once. The chain is built from TRBV10-3 and TRBJ2-6, with a tentative D call TRBD1 (5 bases). Sequencing was performed on FFPE atypical adenomatous hyperplasia tissue from the lung. Specified subset: atypical adenomatous hyperplasia (AAH), lung preneoplasia. The source is a donor of 70 years or more with lung adenocarcinoma. Some clones in this sample may be carry-over from other donors' samples. For the CDR3, the DNA is TGTGCCATCAGCCTGGACACGGACGCTCCCGGGGCCAACGTCCTGACTTTC. It yields the protein CAISLDTDAPGANVLTF.